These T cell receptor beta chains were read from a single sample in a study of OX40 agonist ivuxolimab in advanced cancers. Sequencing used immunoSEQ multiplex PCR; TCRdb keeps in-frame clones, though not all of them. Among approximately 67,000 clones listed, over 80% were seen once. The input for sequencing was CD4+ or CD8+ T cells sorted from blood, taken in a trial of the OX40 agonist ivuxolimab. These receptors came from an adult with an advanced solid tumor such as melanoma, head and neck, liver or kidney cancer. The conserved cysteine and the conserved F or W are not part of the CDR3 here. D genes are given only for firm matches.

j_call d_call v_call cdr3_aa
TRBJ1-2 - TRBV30 AWSLGMGPGGYT
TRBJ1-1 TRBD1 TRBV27 ASKEGASGAF
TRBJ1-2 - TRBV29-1 SVETRASGYT
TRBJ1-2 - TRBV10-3 AISESDFYGYT
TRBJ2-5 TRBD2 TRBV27 ASSLFPSGSLQETQY
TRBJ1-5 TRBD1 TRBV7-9 ASSLGQGTQPQH
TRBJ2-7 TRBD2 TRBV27 ASSFLAGEAY
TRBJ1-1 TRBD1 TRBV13 ASSPDRWDTEAF
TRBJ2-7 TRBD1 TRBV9 ASSVEPGQLNYEQY
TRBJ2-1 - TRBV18 ASSPHSYNEQF
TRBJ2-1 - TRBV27 ASSPGSSYNEQF
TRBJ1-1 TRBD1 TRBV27 ASSLLGTGGTNTEAF
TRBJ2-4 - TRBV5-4 ASSLVESSDIQY